Listed below are T cell receptor beta chains from one sample, sequenced in a study of response to subunit inactivated influenza vaccine. TCRdb reprocessed the RT-PCR reads with MiXCR, giving one entry per CDR3 protein. In the table there are some 200,000 distinct CDR3 sequences, approximately 12% of which are singletons. These data were also reused for a study on T cells expressing NK-cell markers.

The specimen comprised CD8+ T cells sorted from PBMCs, sampled 12 days after vaccination. The receptors come from a man aged 45 to 65 who received an inactivated influenza vaccine. CDR3s include the opening cysteine and the closing phenylalanine or tryptophan. A D gene is named only where the DNA matches it firmly. Expanded clones get a size class; other rows say once, few or many, or leave the size out.

J: TRBJ2-7
V: TRBV4-3
size: few
D: TRBD2
DNA: TGCGCCAGCAGCCAAGGGACTAGCGGGGGTTACGAGCAGTACTTC
CDR3: CASSQGTSGGYEQYF

J: TRBJ2-7
V: TRBV4-3
size: .
D: .
DNA: TGCGCCAGCAGCCAAGATGGCCAGGGAGAGGACGAGCAGTACTTC
CDR3: CASSQDGQGEDEQYF

J: TRBJ2-5
V: TRBV12-3/TRBV12-4
size: .
D: .
DNA: TGTGCCAGCAGTTTTTGGGGATCCCAACAAGAGACCCAGTACTTC
CDR3: CASSFWGSQQETQYF

J: TRBJ2-6
V: TRBV20-1
size: few
D: .
DNA: TGCAGTGCAACCCCGTTGGGGTACCTCTCTGGGGCCAACGTCCTGACTTTC
CDR3: CSATPLGYLSGANVLTF

J: TRBJ2-7
V: TRBV11-2
size: many
D: TRBD1
DNA: TGTGCCAGCAGTCCGGACAGGGGGTTCTACGAGCAGTACTTC
CDR3: CASSPDRGFYEQYF

J: TRBJ1-2
V: TRBV29-1
size: .
D: TRBD1
DNA: TGCAGCGTTGAAAGGACAGGGGGGCTTATTGGCTACACCTTC
CDR3: CSVERTGGLIGYTF

J: TRBJ2-1
V: TRBV3-1
size: few
D: .
DNA: TGTGCCAGCAGCCAAGATGTGGCGGGGGCGAGTTTTCCTGAGCAGTTCTTC
CDR3: CASSQDVAGASFPEQFF

J: TRBJ1-1
V: TRBV12-3/TRBV12-4
size: .
D: .
DNA: TGTGCCAGCAGCCCCTACGCAGATAGCAAAGAAGCTTTCTTT
CDR3: CASSPYADSKEAFF

J: TRBJ2-1
V: TRBV15
size: many
D: .
DNA: TGTGCCACCAGCAGAGACAGGGGCCCCTACAATGAGCAGTTCTTC
CDR3: CATSRDRGPYNEQFF

J: TRBJ2-1
V: TRBV4-2
size: many
D: .
DNA: TGTGCCAGCAGCCATCAGGGAGCTGAGCAGTTCTTC
CDR3: CASSHQGAEQFF

J: TRBJ2-1
V: TRBV27
size: .
D: TRBD2
DNA: TGTGCCAGCACCCATGGGGGGGGTTACAATGAGCAGTTCTTC
CDR3: CASTHGGGYNEQFF

J: TRBJ1-1
V: TRBV24-1
size: few
D: .
DNA: TGTGCCACCAGTGACGGAGGGGGAAACACTGAAGCTTTCTTT
CDR3: CATSDGGGNTEAFF

J: TRBJ2-7
V: TRBV11-2
size: many
D: .
DNA: TGTGCCAGCAGCTTAGAAGGGGCCAGGGAGAAATTTTACGAGCAGTACTTC
CDR3: CASSLEGAREKFYEQYF

J: TRBJ1-5
V: TRBV7-8
size: few
D: .
DNA: TGTGCCAGCAGCCCCCCGGGTCCCAATCAGCCCCAGCATTTT
CDR3: CASSPPGPNQPQHF

J: TRBJ2-1
V: TRBV7-2
size: .
D: TRBD1
DNA: TGTGCCAGCAGCCAAACTAAACAGGGGGCGCGAGACAATGAGCAGTTCTTC
CDR3: CASSQTKQGARDNEQFF

J: TRBJ1-1
V: TRBV7-9
size: .
D: .
DNA: TGTGCCAGCAGCCAGGACCCTGAAGCTTTCTTT
CDR3: CASSQDPEAFF

J: TRBJ2-7
V: TRBV20-1
size: .
D: TRBD2
DNA: TGCAGTGCTAGAGATCGGTGGACTAGCGGTTCCTACGAGCAGTACTTC
CDR3: CSARDRWTSGSYEQYF

J: TRBJ2-2
V: TRBV7-9
size: few
D: TRBD2
DNA: TGTGCCAGCAGCTCCAGACTAGCGGGAAACACCGGGGAGCTGTTTTTT
CDR3: CASSSRLAGNTGELFF

J: TRBJ1-6
V: TRBV19
size: .
D: .
DNA: TGTGCCACCGGGGTCTCGAATTCACCCCTCCACTTT
CDR3: CATGVSNSPLHF